Below, one TCR beta chain is given with its context. Its antigen is not known. This record comes from a study of beta chain features in type 1 diabetes. Study results and caveats: All four CD4+ subsets of Type 1 diabetes patients contained TCRB CDR3s that were moderately but significantly shorter. Among patients, naive, central memory and Treg TCRB repertoires appeared more similar than among healthy donors.

The authors reverse transcribed all of the isolated RNA, so sequencing captured expressed TCRB transcripts. Roughly 3.5 million reads per sample were averaged for naive, central memory and regulatory samples. Clones were read by immunoSEQ multiplex PCR, and TCRdb kept only the in-frame ones, dropping some. The sample lists a few hundred thousand clones, over 12% occurring once. The V and J ends lost 5 bases and 14 bases respectively, with 27 bases between them. Germline values: CDR1 SGHTA, CDR2 FQGNSA. The CDR3 loop spans 15 amino acids. The rearrangement joins TRBV7-2 to TRBJ1-1, with D possibly TRBD1 on 6 matching bases. Specimen: naive CD4+ T cells from blood. This receptor was identified in a man younger than 30 with type 1 diabetes. The CDR3 loop is CASSPMGGAQSTPFF. The CDR3 DNA follows: TGTGCCAGCAGCCCAATGGGGGGGGCACAGTCTACCCCCTTCTTT.